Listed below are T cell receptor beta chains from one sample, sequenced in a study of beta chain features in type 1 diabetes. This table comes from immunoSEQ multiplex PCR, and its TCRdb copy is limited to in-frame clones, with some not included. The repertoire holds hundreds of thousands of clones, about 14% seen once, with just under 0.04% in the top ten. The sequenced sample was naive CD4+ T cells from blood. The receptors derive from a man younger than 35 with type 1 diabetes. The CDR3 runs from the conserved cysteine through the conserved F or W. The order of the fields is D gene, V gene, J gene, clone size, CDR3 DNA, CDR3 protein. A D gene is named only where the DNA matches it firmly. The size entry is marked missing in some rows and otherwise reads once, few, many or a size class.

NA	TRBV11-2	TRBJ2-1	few	TGTGCCAGCAGCTGGGGGCTAGACAATGAGCAGTTCTTC	CASSWGLDNEQFF
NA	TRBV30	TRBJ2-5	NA	TGTGCCTGGGGGGCACAGGGCCAAGAGACCCAGTACTTC	CAWGAQGQETQYF
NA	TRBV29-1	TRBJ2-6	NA	TGCAGCGTGGGGGCCACTGGGGCCAACGTCCTGACTTTC	CSVGATGANVLTF
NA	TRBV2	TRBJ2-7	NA	TGTGCCAGCAGTCCCGGCTCGGGTGTTCCGTACTTC	CASSPGSGVPYF
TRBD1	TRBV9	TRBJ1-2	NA	TGTGCCAGCAGCGTAGAGGACAGGGGGGCCGGTGGCTACACCTTC	CASSVEDRGAGGYTF
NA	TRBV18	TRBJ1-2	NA	TGTGCCAGCTCACCACCCCGCGGGCAGGACACCTATGGCTACACCTTC	CASSPPRGQDTYGYTF
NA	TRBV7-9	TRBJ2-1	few	TGTGCCAGCAGCTTAGGTCAGGCGCAGTTCTTC	CASSLGQAQFF
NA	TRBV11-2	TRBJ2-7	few	TGTGCCAGCAGCTCAACGGGGGATGGGGAGCAGTACTTC	CASSSTGDGEQYF
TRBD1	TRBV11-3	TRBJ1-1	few	TGTGCCAGCAGCATTGGGACAGGTCGAGAAGCTTTCTTT	CASSIGTGREAFF
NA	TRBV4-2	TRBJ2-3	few	TGTGCCAGCAGCCAAGGCCGCTTTCGCACAGATACGCAGTATTTT	CASSQGRFRTDTQYF
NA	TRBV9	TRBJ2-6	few	TGTGCCAGCAGCGTAGGGGGCGCTGGGGCCAACGTCCTGACTTTC	CASSVGGAGANVLTF
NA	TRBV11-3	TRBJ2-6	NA	TGTGCCAGCAGTTCGAATTCTGGGGCCAACGTCCTGACTTTC	CASSSNSGANVLTF
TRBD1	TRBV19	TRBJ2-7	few	TGTGCCAGTAGTTCGGACAGGGGGAGCCACGAGCAGTACTTC	CASSSDRGSHEQYF
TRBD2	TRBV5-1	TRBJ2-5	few	TGCGCCAGCAGCTTGGACACGCGGGTAGCGGGGCAACAAGAGACCCAGTACTTC	CASSLDTRVAGQQETQYF
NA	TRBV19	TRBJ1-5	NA	TGTGCCAGTAGTTCCAGGGCGATCGGCAATCAGCCCCAGCATTTT	CASSSRAIGNQPQHF
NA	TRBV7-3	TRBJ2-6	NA	TGTGCCAGCAGCACTGCCCCGGACGGGGCCAACGTCCTGACTTTC	CASSTAPDGANVLTF
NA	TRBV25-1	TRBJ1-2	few	TGTGCCAGCAAAGGGTTCCATGGCTACACCTTC	CASKGFHGYTF
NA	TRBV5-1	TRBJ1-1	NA	TGCGCCAGCAGCATACACTCGACCGTGAACACTGAAGCTTTCTTT	CASSIHSTVNTEAFF
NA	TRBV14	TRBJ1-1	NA	TGTGCCAGCAGCCAAACAGGGCGCTACGCTGAAGCTTTCTTT	CASSQTGRYAEAFF
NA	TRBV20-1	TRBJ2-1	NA	TGCAGTGCCAGCCCCCCAGGGTCTCCGTTCTTC	CSASPPGSPFF
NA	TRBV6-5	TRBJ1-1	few	TGTGCCAGCAGCGGACAGACTGAAGCTTTCTTT	CASSGQTEAFF
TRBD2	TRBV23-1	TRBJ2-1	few	TGCGCCAGCAGTCACCCGGGACTAGCGGGAGGGGATTACAATGAGCAGTTCTTC	CASSHPGLAGGDYNEQFF
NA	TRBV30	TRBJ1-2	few	TGTGCCTGGAAAAGGGGTGGGGGCTACACCTTC	CAWKRGGGYTF
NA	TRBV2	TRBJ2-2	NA	TGTGCCAGCATAGAAGACTACAACACCGGGGAGCTGTTTTTT	CASIEDYNTGELFF
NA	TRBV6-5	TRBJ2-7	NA	TGTGCCAGCAAGGGCGGCCCAAACGACGAGCAGTACTTC	CASKGGPNDEQYF
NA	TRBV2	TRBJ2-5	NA	TGTGCCAGCCACCGGGACCAAGAGACCCAGTACTTC	CASHRDQETQYF
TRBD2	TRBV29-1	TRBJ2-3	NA	TGCAGCGTGGAAAGCGGGAGCCGTGCAGATACGCAGTATTTT	CSVESGSRADTQYF
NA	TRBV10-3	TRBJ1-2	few	TGTGCCATCACCGATAGGGGCCAGGGCTTCTATGGCTACACCTTC	CAITDRGQGFYGYTF
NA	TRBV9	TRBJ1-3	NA	TGTGCCAGCAGCGTATCCGCGGACACCATATATTTT	CASSVSADTIYF
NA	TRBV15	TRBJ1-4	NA	TGTGCCACCAGCAGACCCCGTGAAAAACTGTTTTTT	CATSRPREKLFF
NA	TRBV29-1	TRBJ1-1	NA	TGCAGCGTTGATCAGGCCATGAACACTGAAGCTTTCTTT	CSVDQAMNTEAFF
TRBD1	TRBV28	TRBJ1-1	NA	TGTGCCAGCAGTTTATGGGGACAGGGCAACACTGAAGCTTTCTTT	CASSLWGQGNTEAFF
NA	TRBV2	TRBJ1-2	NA	TGTGCCAGCAGTGAGCAAGGGGGTAACTATGGCTACACCTTC	CASSEQGGNYGYTF
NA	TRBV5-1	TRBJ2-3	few	TGCGCCAACGGGGGAGGCTCCACAGATACGCAGTATTTT	CANGGGSTDTQYF
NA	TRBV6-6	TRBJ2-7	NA	TGTGCCAGCAGTTACGTCCAGGGGTCGGGCGAGCAGTACTTC	CASSYVQGSGEQYF
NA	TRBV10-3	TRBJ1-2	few	TGTGCCATCAGCCTAAACAGAGAGCCTAACTATGGCTACACCTTC	CAISLNREPNYGYTF
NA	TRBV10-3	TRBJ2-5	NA	TGTGCCATCAGTGAGTCGAACCCGTACCAAGAGACCCAGTACTTC	CAISESNPYQETQYF
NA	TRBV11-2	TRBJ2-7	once	TGTGCCAGCAGCTCCATACGAGACCCCTACGAGCAGTACTTC	CASSSIRDPYEQYF
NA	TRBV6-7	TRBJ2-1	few	TGTGCCAGCAGTCCACATCGGCCCTTAGATGAGCAGTTCTTC	CASSPHRPLDEQFF
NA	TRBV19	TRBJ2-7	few	TGTGCCAGTAGTATGGTACGGGGCGCCTACGAGCAGTACTTC	CASSMVRGAYEQYF
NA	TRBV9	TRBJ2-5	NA	TGTGCCAGCAGCCTCGGTATCCGCGAGTTAGAGACCCAGTACTTC	CASSLGIRELETQYF